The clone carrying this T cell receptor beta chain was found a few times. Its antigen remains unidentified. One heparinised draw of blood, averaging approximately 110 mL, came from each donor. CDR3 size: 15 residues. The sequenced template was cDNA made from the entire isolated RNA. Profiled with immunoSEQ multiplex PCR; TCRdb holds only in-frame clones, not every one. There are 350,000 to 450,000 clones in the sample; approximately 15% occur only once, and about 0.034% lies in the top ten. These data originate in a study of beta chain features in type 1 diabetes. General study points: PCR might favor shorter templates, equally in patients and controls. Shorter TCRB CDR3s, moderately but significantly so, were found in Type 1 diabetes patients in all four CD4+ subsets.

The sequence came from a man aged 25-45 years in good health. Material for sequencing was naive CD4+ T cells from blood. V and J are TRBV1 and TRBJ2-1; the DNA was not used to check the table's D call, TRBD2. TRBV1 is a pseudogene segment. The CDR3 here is CTSSEIAGAYNEQFF. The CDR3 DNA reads TGCACCAGCAGCGAGATAGCGGGAGCCTACAATGAGCAGTTCTTC.